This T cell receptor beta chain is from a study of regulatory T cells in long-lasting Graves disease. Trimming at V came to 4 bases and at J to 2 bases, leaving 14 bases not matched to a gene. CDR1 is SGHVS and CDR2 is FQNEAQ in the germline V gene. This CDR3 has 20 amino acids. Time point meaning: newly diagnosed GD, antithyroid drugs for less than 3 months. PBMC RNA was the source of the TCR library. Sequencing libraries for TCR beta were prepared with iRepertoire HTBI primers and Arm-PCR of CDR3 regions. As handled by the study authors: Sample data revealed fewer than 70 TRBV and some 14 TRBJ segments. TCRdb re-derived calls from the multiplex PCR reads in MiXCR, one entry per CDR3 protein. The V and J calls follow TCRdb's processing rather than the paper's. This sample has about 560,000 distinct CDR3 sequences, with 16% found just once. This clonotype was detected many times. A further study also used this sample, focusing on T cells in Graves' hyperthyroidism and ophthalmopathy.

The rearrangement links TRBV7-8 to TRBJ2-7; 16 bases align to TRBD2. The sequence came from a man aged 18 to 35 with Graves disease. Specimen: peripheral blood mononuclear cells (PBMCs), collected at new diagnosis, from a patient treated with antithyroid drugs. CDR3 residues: CASSSPGTSGRAKLPYEQYF. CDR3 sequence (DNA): TGTGCCAGCAGCTCTCCCGGGACTAGCGGGAGGGCCAAGCTGCCCTACGAGCAGTACTTC.